Sequencing of this TCR beta chain was carried out in a study of patients and donors after allogeneic stem cell transplantation. V lost 3 bases, J lost 5 bases, and 13 bases lay in between. This CDR3 is built from 13 residues. Looked up from germline, CDR1 is DFQATT and CDR2 is SNEGSKA (reference sequence). From the RT-PCR reads, TCRdb called clonotypes with MiXCR, one entry per CDR3 protein. The sample comprises about a million distinct CDR3 sequences, over 15% of which are singletons, and 6% rests with the top ten. The sequencing sample was made of blood, either unsorted or a sorted T cell fraction (not recorded which). This receptor was taken from a human donor who was either an allogeneic HSCT recipient or a stem cell or donor lymphocyte infusion donor (not recorded which). It is not recorded whose cells these are; they may come from a transplant donor. V and J are TRBV20-1 and TRBJ2-5; a weak D match, TRBD1 (5 bases). CDR3 in DNA: TGCAGTGCTAGCAGCAGGGCAGGCGAGACCCAGTACTTC. Translating it yields CSASSRAGETQYF.